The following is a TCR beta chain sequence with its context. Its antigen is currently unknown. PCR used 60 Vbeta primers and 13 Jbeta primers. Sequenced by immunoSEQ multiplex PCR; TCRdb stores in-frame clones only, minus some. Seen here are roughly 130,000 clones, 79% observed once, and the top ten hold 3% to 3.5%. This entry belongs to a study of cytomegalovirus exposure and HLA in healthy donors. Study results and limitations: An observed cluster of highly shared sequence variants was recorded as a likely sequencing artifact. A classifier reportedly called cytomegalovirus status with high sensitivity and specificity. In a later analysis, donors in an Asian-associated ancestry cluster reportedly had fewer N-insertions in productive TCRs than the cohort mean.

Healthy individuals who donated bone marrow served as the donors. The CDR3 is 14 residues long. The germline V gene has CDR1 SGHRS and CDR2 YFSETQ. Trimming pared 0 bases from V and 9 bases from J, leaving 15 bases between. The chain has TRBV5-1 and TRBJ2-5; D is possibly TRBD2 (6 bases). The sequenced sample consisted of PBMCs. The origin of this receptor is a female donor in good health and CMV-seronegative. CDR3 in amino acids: CASSLGDRRGSQYF. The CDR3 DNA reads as TGCGCCAGCAGCTTGGGGGACCGTCGGGGGTCCCAGTACTTC.